This TCR beta chain is drawn from a study of blood T cell repertoires in COVID-19. The overall study: PBMCs, B-cell-depleted T cells, or T cells were the source of the cDNA or gDNA that made up the material.

In germline, CDR1 is SQVTM, CDR2 ANQGSEA. This CDR3 has 15 residues. With V trimmed by 4 bases and J by 2 bases, 4 bases remained unmatched. Authors' methods: The assay estimated nucleated cells by amplifying reference gene primers. Measured with immunoSEQ multiplex PCR; TCRdb has only the in-frame clones, and not every one. D and trimming were read from the DNA, whereas the V and J calls and clone size are those reported in that table. Of around 250,000 clones in the sample, roughly 86% were seen once. The specimen was peripheral blood. The receptor was isolated from a human donor in a cohort sampled during active COVID-19. This chain joins TRBV29-1 and TRBJ2-6; TRBD1 matches 8 bases. CDR3 amino acids: CSVVGQGAGANVLTF. The DNA of the CDR3 is TGCAGCGTTGTAGGACAGGGTGCTGGGGCCAACGTCCTGACTTTC.